This TCR beta chain came from a study of cytomegalovirus exposure and HLA in healthy donors. Study conclusions and caveats: What was likely a sequencing artifact was a cluster of highly shared sequence variants. It emerged from a later analysis that several of the most significant clusters appeared to be linked to common viral pathogens.

After removal of 1 base from V and 5 bases from J, the junction contained 12 bases not matched to a gene. The germline V gene encodes CDR1 SEHNR and CDR2 FQNEAQ (reference sequence). The CDR3 length is 17 residues. On this clone: What it binds is not known.

PCR was performed using 60 Vbeta and 13 Jbeta primers. Profiling relied on immunoSEQ multiplex PCR, and the TCRdb table lists in-frame clones only, not all of them. The repertoire holds about 98,000 clones, about 81% seen once, with roughly 9.8% in the top ten. The receptor comes from a man between 18 and 29 years old in good health and CMV-seropositive. This chain uses TRBV7-9 with TRBJ2-7, with 9 bases that match TRBD2. Sequencing was carried out using PBMCs. The CDR3 DNA reads TGTGCCAGCAGCTTAGGAGCGGGGGGCTCGGGAGGCAACGAGCAGTACTTC. It specifies CASSLGAGGSGGNEQYF.